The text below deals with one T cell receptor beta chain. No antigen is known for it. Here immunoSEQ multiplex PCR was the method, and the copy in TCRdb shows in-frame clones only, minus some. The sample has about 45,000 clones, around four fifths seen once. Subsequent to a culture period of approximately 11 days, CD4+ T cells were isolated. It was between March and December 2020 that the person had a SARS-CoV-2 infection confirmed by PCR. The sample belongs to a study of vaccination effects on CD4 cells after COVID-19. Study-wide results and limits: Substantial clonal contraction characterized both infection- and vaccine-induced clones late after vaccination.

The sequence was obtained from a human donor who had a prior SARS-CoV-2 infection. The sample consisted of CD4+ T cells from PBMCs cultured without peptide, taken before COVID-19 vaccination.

The CDR3 sequence is CASSPPSGVDTQYF. The CDR3 DNA reads TGTGCCAGCTCACCACCGAGTGGGGTGGATACGCAGTATTTT. The chain has TRBV18 and TRBJ2-3; D remains unclear. Trimming shortened V by 0 bases and J by 6 bases, and 10 bases separated the two germline ends. The CDR3 sequence is 14 residues long. Per the germline V gene, CDR1 is KGHSH and CDR2 is LQKENI.